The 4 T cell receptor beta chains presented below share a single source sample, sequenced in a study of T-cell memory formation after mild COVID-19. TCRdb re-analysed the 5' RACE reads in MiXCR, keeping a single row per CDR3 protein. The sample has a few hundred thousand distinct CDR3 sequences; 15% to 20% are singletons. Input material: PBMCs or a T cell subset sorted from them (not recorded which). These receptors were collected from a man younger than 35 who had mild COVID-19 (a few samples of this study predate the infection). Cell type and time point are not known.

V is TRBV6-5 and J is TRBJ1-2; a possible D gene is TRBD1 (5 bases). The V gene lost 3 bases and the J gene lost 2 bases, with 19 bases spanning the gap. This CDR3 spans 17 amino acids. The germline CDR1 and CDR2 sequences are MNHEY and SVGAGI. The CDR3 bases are TGTGCCAGCAGTTATGCGGCAACAGGAGGGAGCAACTATGGCTACACCTTC. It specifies CASSYAATGGSNYGYTF.

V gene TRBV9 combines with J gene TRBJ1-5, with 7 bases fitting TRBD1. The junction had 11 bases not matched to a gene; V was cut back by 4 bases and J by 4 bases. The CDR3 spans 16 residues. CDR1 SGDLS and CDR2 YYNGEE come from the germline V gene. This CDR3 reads CASSSRGRGQNQPQHF. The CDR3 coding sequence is TGTGCCAGCAGCTCCCGAGGGAGGGGGCAAAATCAGCCCCAGCATTTT.

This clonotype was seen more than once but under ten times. CDR3 residues: CASSLGLASISYEQYF. DNA for the CDR3: TGTGCCAGCAGCCTAGGACTAGCGTCTATCTCCTACGAGCAGTACTTC. V usage is TRBV5-8 and J usage is TRBJ2-7; 9 bases match TRBD2. The CDR3 is 16 amino acids. J lost 0 bases, V lost 4 bases, and 8 bases had no gene match. The germline gives CDR1 SGHTS, CDR2 YDEGEE.

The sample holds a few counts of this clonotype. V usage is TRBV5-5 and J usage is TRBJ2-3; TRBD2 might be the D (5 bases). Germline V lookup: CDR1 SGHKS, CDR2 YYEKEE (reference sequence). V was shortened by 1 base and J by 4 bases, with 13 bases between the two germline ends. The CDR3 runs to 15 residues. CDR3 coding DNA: TGTGCCAGCAGCTTGTACGGGGTCGGGGCAGATACGCAGTATTTT. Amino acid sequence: CASSLYGVGADTQYF.